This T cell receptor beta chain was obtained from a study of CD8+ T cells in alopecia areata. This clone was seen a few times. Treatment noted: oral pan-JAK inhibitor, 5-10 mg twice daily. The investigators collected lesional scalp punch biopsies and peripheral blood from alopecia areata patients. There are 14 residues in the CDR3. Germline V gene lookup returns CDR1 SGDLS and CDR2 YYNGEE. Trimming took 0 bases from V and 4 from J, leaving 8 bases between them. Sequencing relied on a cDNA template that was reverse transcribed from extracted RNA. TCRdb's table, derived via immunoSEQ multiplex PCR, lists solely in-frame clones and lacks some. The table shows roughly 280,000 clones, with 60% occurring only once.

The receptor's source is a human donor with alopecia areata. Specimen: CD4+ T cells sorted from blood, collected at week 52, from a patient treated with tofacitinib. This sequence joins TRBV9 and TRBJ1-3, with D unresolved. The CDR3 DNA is TGTGCCAGCAGCGTAGCCGGCAGGGGAAACACCATATATTTT. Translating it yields CASSVAGRGNTIYF.